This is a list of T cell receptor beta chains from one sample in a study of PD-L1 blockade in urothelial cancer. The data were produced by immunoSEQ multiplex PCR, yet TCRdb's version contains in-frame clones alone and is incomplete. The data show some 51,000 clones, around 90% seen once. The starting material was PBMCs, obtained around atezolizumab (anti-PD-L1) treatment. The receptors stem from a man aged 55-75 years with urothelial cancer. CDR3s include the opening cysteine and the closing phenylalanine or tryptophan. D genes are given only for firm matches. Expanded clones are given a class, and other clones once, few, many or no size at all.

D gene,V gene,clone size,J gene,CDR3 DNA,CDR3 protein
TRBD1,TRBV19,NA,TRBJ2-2,TGTGCCAGTAGTAGCGACAGGGAGAAGGGAACCGGGGAGCTGTTTTTT,CASSSDREKGTGELFF
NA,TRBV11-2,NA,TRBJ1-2,TGTGCCAGCAGCCCCCTAACGGGAATCTATGGCTACACCTTC,CASSPLTGIYGYTF
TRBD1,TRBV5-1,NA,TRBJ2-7,TGCGCCAGCAGCTTCTCTTCGGACAGGGGTTCCTACGAGCAGTACTTC,CASSFSSDRGSYEQYF
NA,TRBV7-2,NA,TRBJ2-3,TGTGCCAGCAGCTCAGCCCGGGGCACAGATACGCAGTATTTT,CASSSARGTDTQYF
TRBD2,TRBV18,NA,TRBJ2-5,TGTGCCAGCTCACCCAGGACTAGCGGGGGGATAGAGACCCAGTACTTC,CASSPRTSGGIETQYF
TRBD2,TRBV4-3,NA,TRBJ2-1,TGCGCCAGCAGCCAAGTCCGGGAGGGTTACAATGAGCAGTTCTTC,CASSQVREGYNEQFF
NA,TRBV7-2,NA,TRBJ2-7,TGTGCCAGCAGCTCGTCCGCCAATAACGAGCAGTACTTC,CASSSSANNEQYF
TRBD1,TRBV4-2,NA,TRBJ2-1,TGTGCCAGCAGCCAACCACAGGGGTTAATGGATGAGCAGTTCTTC,CASSQPQGLMDEQFF
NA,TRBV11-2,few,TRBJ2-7,TGTGCCAGCAGCCCATCCTACGAGCAGTACTTC,CASSPSYEQYF
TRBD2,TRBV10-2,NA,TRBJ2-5,TGCGCCAGCAGTGACTGGTCGGGAGGAAGCGAGACCCAGTACTTC,CASSDWSGGSETQYF
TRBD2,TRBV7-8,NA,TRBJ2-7,TGTGCCAGCAGCACAACCGGCCCCCTGGGTACTAGCGGGGGGTACTTC,CASSTTGPLGTSGGYF
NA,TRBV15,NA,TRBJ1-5,TGTGCCACCAGCAGAGATCCGCTTGGAGCAGGGGACAATCAGCCCCAGCATTTT,CATSRDPLGAGDNQPQHF
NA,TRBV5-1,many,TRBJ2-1,TGCGCCAGCAGCTTATGGACATTAAATGAGCAGTTCTTC,CASSLWTLNEQFF
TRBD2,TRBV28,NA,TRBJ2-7,TGTGCCAGCAGTTCCCCCGGGGCAGGGCTCCTAGCGGGAGGGATCCACGAGCAGTACTTC,CASSSPGAGLLAGGIHEQYF
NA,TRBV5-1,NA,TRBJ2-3,TGCGCCAGCAGCTTTGAGACAGGAACGCAGTATTTT,CASSFETGTQYF
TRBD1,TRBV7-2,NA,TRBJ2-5,TGTGCCAGCAGGACAGGGGCAGGGGAGACCCAGTACTTC,CASRTGAGETQYF
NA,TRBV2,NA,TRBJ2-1,TGTGCCAGCAGTGAAAGGGGGACATCTTATGAGCAGTTCTTC,CASSERGTSYEQFF
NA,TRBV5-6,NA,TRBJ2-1,TGTGCCAGCACCCGAGACAATGAGCAGTTCTTC,CASTRDNEQFF